This TCR beta chain was retrieved from a study of T cell repertoires in cytomegalovirus infection. Overall study context: Both a matching HLA type and CMV infection were indicated by public TCR beta signatures.

Germline V lookup: CDR1 SGDLS, CDR2 YYNGEE. The trim removed 0 bases at V and 9 bases at J, leaving 6 bases unmatched. The CDR3 runs 14 residues. Whole-study results and caveats: CMV-specific TCR beta clonotypes restricted by HLA-C were the ones dominating the ex vivo response.

TCRdb re-called the reads with MiXCR, one entry per CDR3 protein. The profile shows around 230,000 distinct CDR3 sequences, about 38% of them singletons. To note about this clonotype: As yet, its antigen is unknown.

The chain carries TRBV9 and TRBJ2-1, with 7 positions matching TRBD1. The source material was CD8+ T cells from cultured PBMCs, sampled from culture after CMV antigen stimulation. This receptor was identified in a human donor in good health (CMV status not recorded). Some clones in this sample may be carry-over from other donors' samples. The CDR3 protein is CASSVADRLAEQFF. The CDR3 DNA sequence: TGTGCCAGCAGCGTAGCGGACAGGTTAGCTGAGCAGTTCTTC. The full variable domain, completed using reference TRBV9 and TRBJ2-1, is DSGVTQTPKHLITATGQRVTLRCSPRSGDLSVYWYQQSLDQGLQFLIQYYNGEERAKGNILERFSAQQFPDLHSELNLSSLELGDSALYFCASSVADRLAEQFFGPGTRLTVL.